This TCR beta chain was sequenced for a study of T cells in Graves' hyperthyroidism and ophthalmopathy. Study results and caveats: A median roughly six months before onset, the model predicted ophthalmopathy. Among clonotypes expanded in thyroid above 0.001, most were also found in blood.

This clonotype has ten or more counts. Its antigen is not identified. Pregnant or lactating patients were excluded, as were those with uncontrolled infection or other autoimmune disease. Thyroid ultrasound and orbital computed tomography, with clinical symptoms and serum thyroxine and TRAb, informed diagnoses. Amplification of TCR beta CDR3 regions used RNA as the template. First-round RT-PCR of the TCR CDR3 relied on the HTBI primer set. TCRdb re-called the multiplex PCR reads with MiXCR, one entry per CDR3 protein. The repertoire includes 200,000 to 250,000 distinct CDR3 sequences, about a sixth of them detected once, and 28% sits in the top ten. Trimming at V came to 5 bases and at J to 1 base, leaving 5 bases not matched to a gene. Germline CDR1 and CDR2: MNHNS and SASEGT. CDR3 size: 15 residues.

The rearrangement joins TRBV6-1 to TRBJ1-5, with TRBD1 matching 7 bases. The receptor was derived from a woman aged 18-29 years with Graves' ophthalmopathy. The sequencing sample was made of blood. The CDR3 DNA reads TGTGCCAGCAGTCTACAGGGGAGGAGCAATCAGCCCCAGCATTTT. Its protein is CASSLQGRSNQPQHF.